Following are 29 T cell receptor beta chains from one sample sequenced in a study of blood T cell repertoires in COVID-19. Data came from immunoSEQ multiplex PCR; TCRdb stores just in-frame clones and leaves some out. The sample shows 190,000 or so clones, about 88% of them seen only once. Sequenced sample: peripheral blood. These receptors came from a man between 35 and 55 years old with active or convalescent COVID-19.

The CDR3 nucleotides are TGTGCCACCAGTGATTTAGGGACAGGGCTGGATGAGCAGTTCTTC. The encoded protein is CATSDLGTGLDEQFF. This chain joins TRBV24-1 and TRBJ2-1; 9 positions agree with TRBD1. Per germline, CDR1 KGHDR and CDR2 SFDVKD. The CDR3 runs to 15 residues. The V and J ends lost 1 base and 8 bases, in that order; junction bases with no gene match: 5.

V is TRBV9 and J is TRBJ1-2; D call uncertain. Trimming left V 4 bases short and J 4 bases short, with 14 bases between. The length of the CDR3 is 14 residues. The germline V gene has CDR1 SGDLS and CDR2 YYNGEE. The CDR3 bases are TGTGCCAGCAGCTTGAGAACGGGATTCTATGGCTACACCTTC. As protein: CASSLRTGFYGYTF.

The V and J genes are TRBV19 and TRBJ1-1, with 10 bases aligning to TRBD1. Germline V CDR1 and CDR2: LNHDA, SQIVND (reference sequence). The V and J ends lost 5 bases and 3 bases, in that order; junction bases with no gene match: 0. CDR3 length equals 13 residues. Written as DNA, the CDR3 is TGTGCCAGTAGTGGGACAGGGGACACTGAAGCTTTCTTT. Protein product: CASSGTGDTEAFF.

This chain connects TRBV6-5 to TRBJ1-2; 7 nucleotides align to TRBD1. Germline CDR1 and CDR2: MNHEY and SVGAGI. The CDR3 has 14 amino acids. J was trimmed by 4 bases and V by 7 bases; bases with no gene match: 9. CDR3 sequence: CASTRDRTIYGYTF. Here the CDR3 DNA reads TGTGCCAGCACTCGGGACAGAACTATCTATGGCTACACCTTC.

The V call is TRBV3-1 (or the pseudogene TRBV3-2), the J call TRBJ2-5, with 9 bases lining up with TRBD2. The CDR3 length is 17 residues. V shed 4 bases, J shed 4 bases, and the junction held 13 bases outside the gene matches. CDR1 and CDR2 (germline): LGHDT, YNNKEL (reference sequence). CDR3 protein: CASSPPGSSGVRETQYF. The CDR3 DNA reads TGTGCCAGCAGCCCCCCAGGTTCTAGCGGGGTAAGAGAGACCCAGTACTTC.

J is TRBJ1-6 and V is TRBV5-4; TRBD1 agrees at 12 bases. The germline V gene has CDR1 SGHNT and CDR2 YYREEE (reference sequence). After removal of 0 bases from V and 12 bases from J, the junction contained 13 bases not matched to a gene. The CDR3 contains 18 residues. The CDR3 nucleotides read TGTGCCAGCAGCTTGGAGTTGGGACAGGGGGCCCGGGGAAGACCCCTCCACTTT. It codes for CASSLELGQGARGRPLHF.

The rearrangement uses TRBV3-1 (or the pseudogene TRBV3-2) and TRBJ2-3, with D possibly matching TRBD1 (6 bases). The V gene's germline CDR1 is LGHDT and CDR2 YNNKEL (reference sequence). V was trimmed by 3 bases and J by 6 bases, leaving 16 bases between them. This CDR3 has 15 amino acids. CDR3 DNA sequence: TGTGCCAGCAGCCACACAGGGACGGAAGTGGATACGCAGTATTTT. It is translated as CASSHTGTEVDTQYF.

This clone was observed a handful of times. V is TRBV5-4 and J is TRBJ2-7, with TRBD2 as a possible D gene (5 bases). Looked up from germline, CDR1 is SGHNT and CDR2 is YYREEE (reference sequence). V was clipped by 4 bases and J by 4 bases, with 9 bases between them. CDR3 length: 12 residues. This CDR3 reads CASSPTGYEQYF. The CDR3, as DNA: TGTGCCAGCAGCCCGACGGGGTACGAGCAGTACTTC.

The gene calls are TRBV9 and TRBJ2-3; a possible D gene is TRBD1 (6 bases). V lost 0 bases and J 2 bases, leaving 10 bases between the germline ends. CDR1 is SGDLS, CDR2 YYNGEE, per germline. This CDR3 region has 15 residues. The CDR3 sequence: CASSVEGVVTDTQYF. DNA of the CDR3: TGTGCCAGCAGCGTAGAGGGGGTTGTCACAGATACGCAGTATTTT.

DNA for the CDR3: TGTGCCACCAGTGCCCTTCCGGGACTAGAGCTTTCAGATACGCAGTATTTT. It is translated as CATSALPGLELSDTQYF. The chain uses TRBV24-1 and TRBJ2-3, with 8 positions matching TRBD2. The V and J ends lost 5 bases and 4 bases, in that order; junction bases with no gene match: 13. The CDR3 has 17 residues. The germline V gene encodes CDR1 KGHDR and CDR2 SFDVKD.

The chain is built from TRBV5-1 and TRBJ2-3, with 8 positions matching TRBD2. V trimming: 0 bases; J trimming: 4 bases; junction bases outside the gene matches: 1. This CDR3 region has 14 residues. The germline gives CDR1 SGHRS, CDR2 YFSETQ. CDR3 in amino acids: CASSLAGGPDTQYF. The DNA of the CDR3 is TGCGCCAGCAGCTTGGCGGGGGGGCCAGATACGCAGTATTTT.

The chain employs TRBV4-2 and TRBJ1-5; D is unresolved. Trimming took off 0 bases at V and 4 bases at J, with 10 bases between the two ends. CDR3 length: 15 amino acids. The V gene's germline CDR1 is LGHNA and CDR2 YNFKEQ. The CDR3 nucleotides read TGTGCCAGCAGCCAAGATCCAAGAGGAAATCAGCCCCAGCATTTT. This translates into CASSQDPRGNQPQHF.

The J gene is TRBJ2-7, the V gene TRBV27; TRBD1 is a possible D gene (8 bases). CDR1 is MNHEY, CDR2 SMNVEV, per germline (reference sequence). The CDR3 totals 16 residues. V was clipped by 2 bases and J by 0 bases, with 14 bases between them. The DNA for the CDR3 is TGTGCCAGCAGTTTAGTAAACAGGGGGGGCTCCTACGAGCAGTACTTC. It is translated as CASSLVNRGGSYEQYF.

The chain joins TRBV5-6 to TRBJ2-7; TRBD1 is a possible D gene (6 bases). Germline V gene sequence: CDR1 SGHDT, CDR2 YYEEEE. The CDR3 contains 16 residues. The V end was cut by 4 bases, the J end by 0 bases, with 17 bases between. The CDR3 protein is CASSPSGTSLSYEQYF. CDR3 DNA: TGTGCCAGCAGCCCGTCCGGGACAAGCCTCTCCTACGAGCAGTACTTC.

The chain is built from TRBV12-3 or TRBV12-4 and TRBJ1-2; D not resolved. Trimming took 4 bases from V and 5 from J, leaving 11 bases between them. This CDR3 has 13 amino acids. In nucleotides, the CDR3 is TGTGCCAGCAGTTCCACCCAGGCTTATGGCTACACCTTC. Residues: CASSSTQAYGYTF.

This clone occurred once. V is TRBV4-1 and J is TRBJ2-3, with 9 bases identical to TRBD2. This CDR3 contains 15 residues. Germline CDR1 reads MGHRA; CDR2 reads YSYEKL. V gave up 5 bases and J gave up 1 base; unmatched junction bases: 4. In nucleotides, the CDR3 is TGCGCCAGCAGCGACCCTAGCGGGGGCACAGATACGCAGTATTTT. Translating it yields CASSDPSGGTDTQYF.

This clone showed up just once. The chain is built from TRBV7-8 and TRBJ2-7, with D perhaps matching TRBD2 (6 bases). Germline loops: CDR1 SGHVS, CDR2 FQNEAQ. The ends were cut back, 2 bases at V and 0 bases at J, with 11 bases in the middle. CDR3 length equals 15 residues. The CDR3 is CASSLLRGSSYEQYF. In DNA, the CDR3 is TGTGCCAGCAGCTTACTGCGGGGTAGCTCCTACGAGCAGTACTTC.

The chain is built from TRBV5-1 and TRBJ2-7, with D possibly matching TRBD2 (5 bases). V was shortened by 5 bases and J by 5 bases, with 11 bases between the two germline ends. Germline V gene data show CDR1 as SGHRS and CDR2 as YFSETQ. The length of the CDR3 is 12 residues. Here the CDR3 DNA reads TGCGCCAGCAGTCCTCCCGGGGACGAGCAGTACTTC. This translates into CASSPPGDEQYF.

CDR3 residues: CASSLWGRTDQPQHF. DNA for the CDR3: TGTGCCAGCAGTTTATGGGGCAGGACGGATCAGCCCCAGCATTTT. The chain links TRBV27 to TRBJ1-5; possibly TRBD1 for D (5 bases). Germline V gene sequence: CDR1 MNHEY, CDR2 SMNVEV (reference sequence). This CDR3 has 15 amino acids. V was trimmed by 1 base and J by 5 bases, leaving 12 bases between them.

J is TRBJ1-5 and V is TRBV28, with a weak D call TRBD1 (5 bases). This CDR3 has 14 amino acids. Germline V gene lookup returns CDR1 MDHEN and CDR2 SYDVKM. V was shortened by 2 bases and J by 7 bases, with 12 bases between the two germline ends. The CDR3, as DNA: TGTGCCAGCAGTTTACGAGTCGGGGGACAGCCCCAGCATTTT. The encoded protein is CASSLRVGGQPQHF.

The chain recombines TRBV7-9 with TRBJ2-3; 7 nucleotides agree with TRBD1. Trimming removed 5 bases from V and 5 bases from J; junction bases left unmatched: 13. The CDR3 spans 16 residues. Germline assignment: CDR1 SEHNR and CDR2 FQNEAQ (reference sequence). This CDR3 reads CASSPVQGWVEDTQYF. The CDR3 nucleotides are TGTGCCAGCAGCCCAGTACAGGGGTGGGTGGAAGATACGCAGTATTTT.

The chain recombines TRBV9 with TRBJ2-7, with D unclear. The V and J ends lost 0 bases and 6 bases respectively, with 13 bases between them. The CDR3 runs 14 residues. CDR1 is SGDLS, CDR2 YYNGEE, per germline. The CDR3 DNA reads as TGTGCCAGCAGCGTAGGGGTCCAGGTGGGCGAGCAGTACTTC. Residues: CASSVGVQVGEQYF. The complete variable domain, with remaining parts taken from reference TRBV9 and TRBJ2-7, reads DSGVTQTPKHLITATGQRVTLRCSPRSGDLSVYWYQQSLDQGLQFLIQYYNGEERAKGNILERFSAQQFPDLHSELNLSSLELGDSALYFCASSVGVQVGEQYFGPGTRLTVT.

This rearrangement joins TRBV5-1 to TRBJ2-5, with 9 positions matching TRBD1. Germline V gives CDR1 SGHRS, CDR2 YFSETQ. V lost 4 bases, J lost 1 base, and 5 bases stayed unmatched. The CDR3 sequence is 15 residues long. CDR3 amino acids: CASSVMTGGQETQYF. The CDR3 DNA reads as TGCGCCAGCAGCGTTATGACAGGGGGCCAAGAGACCCAGTACTTC.

The chain carries TRBV4-2 and TRBJ2-2, with 9 bases identical to TRBD2. V lost 4 bases, J lost 3 bases, and 6 bases stayed unmatched. Germline V CDR1 and CDR2: LGHNA, YNFKEQ. The CDR3 is 16 residues long. The CDR3 region is CASSLIAGAHTGELFF. DNA of the CDR3: TGTGCCAGCAGCCTTATAGCGGGGGCGCACACCGGGGAGCTGTTTTTT.

This chain uses TRBV18 with TRBJ2-2; perhaps TRBD1 as D (5 bases). The V end was cut by 1 base, the J end by 2 bases, with 8 bases between. Looked up from germline, CDR1 is KGHSH and CDR2 is LQKENI. This CDR3 has 15 amino acids. The CDR3 region is CASSPQQENTGELFF. The CDR3 DNA sequence: TGTGCCAGCTCACCACAACAGGAAAACACCGGGGAGCTGTTTTTT.

This clone has a handful of counts. Different DNA sequences within this sample yield the same CDR3. The chain combines TRBV10-3 with TRBJ1-2, with D maybe TRBD1 (5 bases). The CDR3 spans 12 residues. Trimming pared 2 bases from V and 4 bases from J, leaving 5 bases between. In germline, CDR1 is ENHRY, CDR2 SYGVKD. CDR3 sequence reads: CAISEQGYGYTF. The CDR3, as DNA: TGTGCCATCAGTGAGCAGGGCTATGGCTACACCTTC.

This clone was counted once. V usage is TRBV5-1 and J usage is TRBJ1-1, with D tentatively TRBD1 (6 bases). Trimming cost V 1 base and J 8 bases, with 15 bases left between them. The CDR3 runs to 14 residues. Germline CDR1 is SGHRS and CDR2 is YFSETQ. The CDR3 DNA follows: TGCGCCAGCAGCTTGACAGGTGAGGGGGTAGAAGCTTTCTTT. Its translation: CASSLTGEGVEAFF.

The chain has TRBV3-1 (or the pseudogene TRBV3-2) and TRBJ2-7; D is unclear. The CDR3 totals 14 residues. V was trimmed by 1 base and J by 2 bases, leaving 9 bases between them. CDR1 is LGHDT and CDR2 is YNNKEL in the germline V gene (reference sequence). The CDR3 DNA follows: TGTGCCAGCAGCCAAGGTGTCACTACCTACGAGCAGTACTTC. Its protein is CASSQGVTTYEQYF.

This clone came up a few times. V usage is TRBV15 and J usage is TRBJ2-7; 9 nucleotides line up with TRBD1. Germline CDR1 and CDR2: LNHNV and YYDKDF (reference sequence). This CDR3 has 15 amino acids. V was clipped by 0 bases and J by 4 bases; unmatched bases: 4. CDR3 residues: CATSRENRGQYEQYF. The CDR3 DNA reads TGTGCCACCAGCAGAGAGAACAGGGGGCAATACGAGCAGTACTTC. The full variable domain, with the rest looked up from reference TRBV15 and TRBJ2-7, is DAMVIQNPRYQVTQFGKPVTLSCSQTLNHNVMYWYQQKSSQAPKLLFHYYDKDFNNEADTPDNFQSRRPNTSFCFLDIRSPGLGDTAMYLCATSRENRGQYEQYFGPGTRLTVT.